The clone carrying this T cell receptor (beta chain) was detected a few times. V lost 7 bases and J lost 1, with 10 bases in between. This CDR3 contains 13 residues. Looked up from germline, CDR1 is SGHTA and CDR2 is FQGNSA. Attached unique molecular identifiers marked individual cDNA molecules. Each CDR3 protein gets one entry after TCRdb re-called the 5' RACE reads with MiXCR. The sample has 50,000 to 60,000 distinct CDR3 sequences, 6.6% seen once. The data derive from a study of early T cells in non-severe SARS-CoV-2 infection. J is TRBJ2-5 and V is TRBV7-2; D perhaps matches TRBD2 (5 bases). This sample comprised whole blood, obtained at baseline. This receptor was identified in an adult who was a healthcare worker with PCR-confirmed SARS-CoV-2 infection or an uninfected control (not recorded which). In nucleotides, the CDR3 is TGTGCCAGCAAACGGGATTTCCAAGAGACCCAGTACTTC. As protein: CASKRDFQETQYF.